This is a list of T cell receptor beta chains from one sample in a study of shared clonotypes between healthy human individuals. Libraries were prepared by immunoSEQ multiplex PCR; TCRdb keeps only in-frame clonotypes and omits some of them. Counted here are about 1.1 million clones, around 77% occurring once; the ten biggest clones make up roughly 0.9%. The sample taken for sequencing was memory CD4+ T cells from PBMCs. Receptors were obtained from a man aged 18 to 30 in good health. Some clones in this sample may be carry-over from other donors' samples. Each CDR3 is given with its conserved first and last residue. Fields, in order: D gene, J gene, clone size, V gene, CDR3 protein, CDR3 DNA. D genes are given only for firm matches. Some rows mark clone size as missing; the rest say once, few, many or name a class of expanded clone.

TRBD1 | TRBJ2-2 | . | TRBV6-5 | CASSYSANRGTGELFF | TGTGCCAGCAGTTACTCAGCAAACAGGGGCACCGGGGAGCTGTTTTTT
. | TRBJ1-1 | few | TRBV30 | CAWQGGGTEAFF | TGTGCCTGGCAGGGTGGGGGCACTGAAGCTTTCTTT
TRBD2 | TRBJ2-5 | . | TRBV29-1 | CSVLTGGETQYF | TGCAGCGTCCTCACGGGAGGGGAGACCCAGTACTTC
. | TRBJ2-7 | . | TRBV18 | CASSPGQVKSYEQYF | TGTGCCAGCTCACCAGGGCAGGTCAAGTCTTACGAGCAGTACTTC
. | TRBJ2-4 | . | TRBV5-1 | CASSSAGNYIQYF | TGCGCCAGCAGCTCTGCGGGTAATTACATTCAGTACTTC
TRBD2 | TRBJ2-3 | . | TRBV5-1 | CASSSGTSGTTDTQYF | TGCGCCAGCAGCTCTGGGACTAGCGGGACCACAGATACGCAGTATTTT
. | TRBJ2-7 | . | TRBV5-1 | CASSLGAFDGQYF | TGCGCCAGCAGCTTGGGGGCCTTTGATGGGCAGTACTTC
. | TRBJ2-3 | . | TRBV5-4 | CASSPQFTDTQYF | TGTGCCAGCAGCCCCCAATTCACAGATACGCAGTATTTT
TRBD1 | TRBJ1-1 | . | TRBV13 | CASNRGRETEAFF | TGTGCCAGCAACAGGGGGCGGGAGACTGAAGCTTTCTTT
TRBD1 | TRBJ1-5 | . | TRBV6-5 | CASSRRGQPQHF | TGTGCCAGCAGTCGCAGGGGGCAGCCCCAGCATTTT
TRBD2 | TRBJ2-7 | . | TRBV2 | CASSERLAGGLPLEQYF | TGTGCCAGCAGTGAGAGACTAGCGGGAGGGTTACCTCTCGAGCAGTACTTC
. | TRBJ2-1 | . | TRBV11-2 | CASSFNHFPTDNYNEQFF | TGTGCCAGCAGCTTCAATCATTTCCCAACGGACAACTACAATGAGCAGTTCTTC
. | TRBJ2-7 | . | TRBV7-9 | CASSSPSGNFNEQYF | TGTGCCAGCAGCTCCCCCAGCGGAAACTTCAACGAGCAGTACTTC
TRBD2 | TRBJ2-5 | . | TRBV4-2 | CASSHGTSGSFSETQYF | TGTGCCAGCAGCCACGGGACTAGCGGGAGCTTCTCAGAGACCCAGTACTTC
. | TRBJ2-5 | . | TRBV4-2 | CASSQESSLETQYF | TGTGCCAGCAGCCAAGAGTCTTCCCTGGAGACCCAGTACTTC
. | TRBJ2-7 | . | TRBV5-1 | CASSPQGDYEQYF | TGCGCCAGCAGCCCCCAAGGGGACTACGAGCAGTACTTC
. | TRBJ1-5 | . | TRBV7-2 | CASSLSPASLPQHF | TGTGCCAGCAGCTTATCCCCGGCCTCTCTACCCCAGCATTTT
. | TRBJ1-1 | . | TRBV5-1 | CASSATGTNTEAFF | TGCGCCAGCAGCGCGACAGGAACGAACACTGAAGCTTTCTTT
TRBD2 | TRBJ2-3 | . | TRBV7-9 | CASSFGTSGRVGPQDTQYF | TGTGCCAGCAGTTTCGGGACTAGCGGGAGGGTGGGACCACAAGATACGCAGTATTTT
. | TRBJ1-2 | . | TRBV7-9 | CASTGARDGYTF | TGTGCCAGCACGGGGGCACGGGATGGCTACACCTTC
. | TRBJ1-4 | . | TRBV30 | CAWSVRQGWELFF | TGTGCCTGGAGTGTACGGCAGGGCTGGGAACTGTTTTTT
. | TRBJ1-3 | . | TRBV5-6 | CASSLSPSSGNTIYF | TGTGCCAGCAGCCTTTCGCCTAGCTCCGGAAACACCATATATTTT